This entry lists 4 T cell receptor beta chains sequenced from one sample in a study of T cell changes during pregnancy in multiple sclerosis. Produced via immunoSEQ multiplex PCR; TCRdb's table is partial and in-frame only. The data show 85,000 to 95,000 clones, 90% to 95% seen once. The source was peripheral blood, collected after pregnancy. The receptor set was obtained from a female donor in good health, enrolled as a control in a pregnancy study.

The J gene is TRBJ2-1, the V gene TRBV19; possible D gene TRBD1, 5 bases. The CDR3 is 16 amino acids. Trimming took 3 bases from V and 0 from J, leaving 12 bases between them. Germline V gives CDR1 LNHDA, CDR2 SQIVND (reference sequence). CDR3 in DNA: TGTGCCAGTAGTATGCTAGGGGAATCCTCCTACAATGAGCAGTTCTTC. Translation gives CASSMLGESSYNEQFF. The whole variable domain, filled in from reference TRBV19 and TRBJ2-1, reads DGGITQSPKYLFRKEGQNVTLSCEQNLNHDAMYWYRQDPGQGLRLIYYSQIVNDFQKGDIAEGYSVSREKKESFPLTVTSAQKNPTAFYLCASSMLGESSYNEQFFGPGTRLTVL.

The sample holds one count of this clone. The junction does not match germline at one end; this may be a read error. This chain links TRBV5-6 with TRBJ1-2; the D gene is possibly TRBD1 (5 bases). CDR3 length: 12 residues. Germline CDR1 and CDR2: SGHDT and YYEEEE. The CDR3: CASSLEGLDDAF. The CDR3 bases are TGTGCCAGCAGCTTGGAGGGACTGGACGATGCCTTC.

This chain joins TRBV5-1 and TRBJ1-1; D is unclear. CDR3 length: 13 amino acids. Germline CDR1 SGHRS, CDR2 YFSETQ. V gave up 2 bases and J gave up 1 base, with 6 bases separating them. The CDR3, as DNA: TGCGCCAGCAGCTTCCCAGAGAACACTGAAGCTTTCTTT. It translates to CASSFPENTEAFF.

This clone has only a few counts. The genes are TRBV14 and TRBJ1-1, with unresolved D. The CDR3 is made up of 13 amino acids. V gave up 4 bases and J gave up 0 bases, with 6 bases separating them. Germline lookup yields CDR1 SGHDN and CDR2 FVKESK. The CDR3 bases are TGTGCCAGCAGCCGAGGGTTGAACACTGAAGCTTTCTTT. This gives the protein CASSRGLNTEAFF.